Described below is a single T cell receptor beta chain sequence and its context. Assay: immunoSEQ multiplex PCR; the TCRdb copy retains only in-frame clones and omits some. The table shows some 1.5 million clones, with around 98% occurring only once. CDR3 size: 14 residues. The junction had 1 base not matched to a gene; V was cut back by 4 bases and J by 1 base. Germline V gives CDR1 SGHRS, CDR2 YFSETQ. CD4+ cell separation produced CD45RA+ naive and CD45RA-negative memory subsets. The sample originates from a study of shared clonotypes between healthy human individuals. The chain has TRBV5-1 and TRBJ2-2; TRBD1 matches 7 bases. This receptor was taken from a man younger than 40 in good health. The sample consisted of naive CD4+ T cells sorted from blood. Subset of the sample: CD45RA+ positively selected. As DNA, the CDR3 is TGCGCCAGCAGCCGGACAGGGAACACCGGGGAGCTGTTTTTT. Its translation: CASSRTGNTGELFF.